Shown below are 22 T cell receptor beta chains from a single sample sequenced in a study of response to subunit inactivated influenza vaccine (dated by TCRdb to the late 2010s). Library preparation employed RT-PCR. The run used an Illumina HiSeq 2500. TCRdb trimmed the raw reads at Q25, called clones with MiXCR and kept productive beta chains. Each entry merges the rows of one CDR3 protein and shows their most common DNA and genes. The sample profile shows hundreds of thousands of distinct CDR3 sequences; about 10% of them were found once. More than 9.5% of the sample comes from the top ten. These data are also associated with another study on T cells expressing NK-cell markers. From that second study: TCR beta cDNA libraries were prepared using 5'RACE template switching, which introduced a universal primer site and unique molecular identifiers.

The sequences come from PBMCs from blood, collected on the day of vaccination. The receptors were gathered from a man aged 50 to 59 who received an inactivated influenza vaccine. Donor details come from another sample of the same person, matched by shared clones.

This clonotype has just a few counts. The CDR3 DNA is TGCGCCAGCAGCTTGAATCTTCCTAGCGGGGGGGAGACCCAGTACTTC. Its translation: CASSLNLPSGGETQYF. The V call is TRBV5-1, the J call TRBJ2-5; TRBD2 aligns across 11 bases. This CDR3 contains 16 residues. The V segment lost 1 base and the J segment 5 bases; nucleotides outside the gene matches: 7. The germline CDR1 and CDR2 sequences are SGHRS and YFSETQ.

The J gene is TRBJ2-7, the V gene TRBV29-1, with TRBD2 matching 10 bases. Germline V gene lookup returns CDR1 SQVTM and CDR2 ANQGSEA. CDR3 length: 14 amino acids. The junction had 6 bases not matched to a gene; V was cut back by 1 base and J by 6 bases. The CDR3 region is CSVEGSGRSREQYF. CDR3 DNA: TGCAGCGTTGAAGGTAGCGGGAGGTCTCGCGAGCAGTACTTC.

V and J are TRBV6-5 and TRBJ2-3; either TRBD1 or TRBD2 may supply D (6 bases each). V lost 2 bases, J lost 4 bases, and 16 bases lay in between. The CDR3 consists of 16 residues. Germline-derived CDR1 and CDR2 are MNHEY and SVGAGI. The DNA for the CDR3 is TGTGCCAGCAGTTACGGGGGGACAAGGGCTTCAGATACGCAGTATTTT. Protein product: CASSYGGTRASDTQYF.

The chain employs TRBV6-5 and TRBJ2-5; TRBD2 might be the D (5 bases). The CDR3 sequence is 12 residues long. The V end was cut by 7 bases, the J end by 7 bases, with 13 bases between. CDR1 and CDR2 from the germline V gene are MNHEY and SVGAGI. DNA of the CDR3: TGTGCCAGCACCCAGGACGCGGGGACCCAGTACTTC. This codes for CASTQDAGTQYF.

In the case of this clonotype: The junction differs from germline at one of its ends, possibly a read error. The rearrangement uses TRBV6-1 and TRBJ2-3; TRBD2 matches at 8 bases. Per germline, CDR1 MNHNS and CDR2 SASEGT. This CDR3 contains 14 residues. The CDR3: CASSSGGRTGTQYF. The CDR3 DNA reads TGTGCCAGCAGTAGCGGGGGACGCACAGGTACGCAGTATTTT.

The rearrangement joins TRBV28 to TRBJ2-7; D possibly corresponds to TRBD1 (6 bases). CDR3 size: 13 residues. The germline CDR1 and CDR2 sequences are MDHEN and SYDVKM. V was clipped by 6 bases and J by 5 bases, with 14 bases between them. This CDR3 is CASRAYRAHEQYF. DNA for the CDR3: TGTGCCAGCAGGGCGTACAGGGCCCACGAGCAGTACTTC.

V and J are TRBV12-3 or TRBV12-4 and TRBJ1-6; possibly TRBD1 for D (5 bases). This CDR3 is built from 13 residues. V gave up 6 bases and J gave up 10 bases, with 13 bases separating them. CDR3 sequence: CASRGLAVSPLHF. CDR3 DNA sequence: TGTGCCAGCAGGGGACTGGCGGTGTCACCCCTCCACTTT.

The CDR3 is CASSLSTTGQGEQFF. The DNA of the CDR3 is TGCGCCAGCAGCTTGAGCACTACGGGGCAGGGTGAGCAGTTCTTC. V and J are TRBV5-1 and TRBJ2-1; possibly TRBD1 or TRBD2 for D (5 bases each). The CDR3 extends over 15 amino acids. Germline V gene data show CDR1 as SGHRS and CDR2 as YFSETQ. V was shortened by 1 base and J by 9 bases, with 17 bases between the two germline ends.

The CDR3 DNA reads as TGCGCCAGCAGCTTGGGGGGACAGGGTTCTGAAGCTTTCTTT. This codes for CASSLGGQGSEAFF. The genes are TRBV5-1 and TRBJ1-1, with 9 bases matching TRBD1. Germline V gene lookup returns CDR1 SGHRS and CDR2 YFSETQ. The V and J ends lost 0 bases and 6 bases, in that order; junction bases with no gene match: 3. The CDR3 length is 14 residues.

This chain uses TRBV7-9 with TRBJ2-7; D remains unclear. The CDR3 is made up of 16 amino acids. V was cut by 2 bases and J by 6 bases, with 20 bases left in between. Germline assignment: CDR1 SEHNR and CDR2 FQNEAQ (reference sequence). CDR3 in DNA: TGTGCCAGCAGCTTATACCCCAGAGTAAAAGTCGGCGAGCAGTACTTC. Translation gives CASSLYPRVKVGEQYF.

The chain is built from TRBV15 and TRBJ1-5; possibly TRBD1 for D (5 bases). The CDR3 extends over 13 amino acids. V gave up 5 bases and J gave up 1 base, with 6 bases separating them. In germline, CDR1 is LNHNV, CDR2 YYDKDF (reference sequence). The CDR3 DNA reads TGTGCCACCAGCTCAGGGAGCAATCAGCCCCAGCATTTT. This sequence encodes CATSSGSNQPQHF.

This clonotype was recorded a few times. V and J are TRBV5-5 and TRBJ2-1; 7 nucleotides align to TRBD2. This CDR3 has 16 residues. With V trimmed by 4 bases and J by 9 bases, 16 bases remained unmatched. Germline V CDR1 and CDR2: SGHKS, YYEKEE (reference sequence). The CDR3 coding sequence is TGTGCCAGCAGCCCCGGACCGGGACTACCTCCGGGTGAGCAGTTCTTC. It specifies CASSPGPGLPPGEQFF.

In its sample, this clonotype was seen a few times. The chain joins TRBV4-1 to TRBJ2-7; TRBD1 or TRBD2 may be the D gene (5 bases each). CDR3 length: 14 amino acids. V gave up 4 bases and J gave up 4 bases, with 14 bases separating them. Germline values: CDR1 MGHRA, CDR2 YSYEKL. The CDR3 is CASSRSVGEYEQYF. CDR3 in DNA: TGCGCCAGCAGCCGAAGTGTGGGGGAATACGAGCAGTACTTC.

V gene TRBV12-5 combines with J gene TRBJ2-3, with 8 bases lining up with TRBD2. Germline trimming cut 4 bases from V and 0 bases from J; bases unmatched to any gene: 6. The germline V gene has CDR1 LGHNT and CDR2 FRNRAP. CDR3 length: 16 residues. This chain's CDR3 is CASGSPTSESTDTQYF. Written as DNA, the CDR3 is TGTGCTAGTGGTTCGCCGACTAGCGAGAGCACAGATACGCAGTATTTT.

This clonotype was recorded many times. This chain links TRBV9 with TRBJ2-1; 7 bases align to TRBD1. Germline V lookup: CDR1 SGDLS, CDR2 YYNGEE. The CDR3 has 16 amino acids. V shed 0 bases and J 4 bases; nucleotides not matched to a gene: 7. The CDR3 loop is CASSVGQGVRYNEQFF. The DNA of the CDR3 is TGTGCCAGCAGCGTAGGTCAGGGGGTGAGGTACAATGAGCAGTTCTTC.

This clonotype was seen more than once but under ten times. J is TRBJ1-4 and V is TRBV11-2; TRBD1 aligns across 8 bases. This CDR3 contains 15 residues. The V gene's germline CDR1 is SGHAT and CDR2 FQNNGV. V shed 5 bases, J shed 4 bases, and the junction held 6 bases outside the gene matches. The CDR3 spells CASSPHRGNNEKLFF. As DNA, the CDR3 is TGTGCCAGCAGCCCGCACAGGGGGAATAATGAAAAACTGTTTTTT.

This clonotype was detected only a few times. Written as DNA, the CDR3 is TGTGCCAGTAGTAGTCCCGGGACTAGCGGACTCACCGGGGAGCTGTTTTTT. Residues: CASSSPGTSGLTGELFF. This rearrangement joins TRBV19 to TRBJ2-2, with TRBD2 matching over 11 bases. Germline loops: CDR1 LNHDA, CDR2 SQIVND (reference sequence). V shed 4 bases, J shed 4 bases, and the junction held 8 bases outside the gene matches. The CDR3 consists of 17 residues.

This chain connects TRBV20-1 to TRBJ2-3; 13 bases are shared with TRBD2. V dropped 0 bases and J dropped 3; count of bases not matched to a gene: 9. Germline CDR1 DFQATT, CDR2 SNEGSKA (reference sequence). The CDR3 consists of 18 residues. This CDR3 reads CSARDLLGTSGVTDTQYF. The CDR3 region has the DNA TGCAGTGCTAGAGATCTTCTGGGGACTAGCGGGGTTACAGATACGCAGTATTTT.

The chain employs TRBV7-2 and TRBJ2-5; 9 bases match TRBD2. Germline V gene data show CDR1 as SGHTA and CDR2 as FQGNSA. Trimming cost V 5 bases and J 5 bases; bases outside gene matches: 9. The CDR3 is 15 amino acids. CDR3 coding DNA: TGTGCCAGCAGCGCACCGGGACTAGCATCGGAGACCCAGTACTTC. This encodes CASSAPGLASETQYF.

The sample holds many counts of this clonotype. CDR3 sequence: CASSLVAGGFNQPQHF. Written as DNA, the CDR3 is TGTGCCAGCAGCTTAGTCGCCGGGGGCTTCAATCAGCCCCAGCATTTT. V is TRBV7-2 and J is TRBJ1-5; perhaps TRBD1 as D (6 bases). Germline lookup yields CDR1 SGHTA and CDR2 FQGNSA. V gave up 1 base and J gave up 3 bases, with 13 bases separating them. The CDR3 runs 16 residues.

The chain uses TRBV25-1 and TRBJ2-2; D gene unclear. The germline CDR1 and CDR2 sequences are MGHDK and SYGVNS. Trimming removed 7 bases at V and 1 base at J, with 13 bases between. This CDR3 is 15 amino acids long. CDR3 protein: CASKVTGGNTGELFF. DNA of the CDR3: TGTGCCAGCAAGGTCACCGGTGGGAACACCGGGGAGCTGTTTTTT.

This chain joins TRBV29-1 and TRBJ1-5; TRBD1 agrees at 8 bases. V lost 6 bases to trimming and J lost 7 bases; unmatched junction nucleotides: 11. Germline V gene lookup returns CDR1 SQVTM and CDR2 ANQGSEA. The CDR3 length is 14 residues. CDR3 amino acids: CSVLQDRDDQPQHF. The DNA for the CDR3 is TGCAGCGTCCTTCAGGACAGGGACGACCAGCCCCAGCATTTT.